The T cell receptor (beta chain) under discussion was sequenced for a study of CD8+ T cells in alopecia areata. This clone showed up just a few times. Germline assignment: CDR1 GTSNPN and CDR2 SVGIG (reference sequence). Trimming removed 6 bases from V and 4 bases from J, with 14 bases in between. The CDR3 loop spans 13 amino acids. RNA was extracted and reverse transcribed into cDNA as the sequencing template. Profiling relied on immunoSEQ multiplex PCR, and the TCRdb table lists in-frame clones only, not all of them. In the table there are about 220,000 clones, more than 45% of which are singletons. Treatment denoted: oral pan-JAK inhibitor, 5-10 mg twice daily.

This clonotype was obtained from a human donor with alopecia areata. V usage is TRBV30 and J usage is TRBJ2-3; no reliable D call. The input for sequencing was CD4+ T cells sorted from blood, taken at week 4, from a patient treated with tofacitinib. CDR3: CACRTPHPDTQYF. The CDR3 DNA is TGTGCCTGTCGTACCCCGCACCCAGATACGCAGTATTTT.